Detailed here is one T cell receptor beta chain. Its cognate antigen is unknown. The data were obtained in a study of identical twins. Study-level results: The degree of excess twin sharing was weaker in beta out-of-frame sequences.

Template switching (which added a universal primer site) was used, and cDNA carried unique molecular identifiers. TCRdb re-analysed the 5' RACE reads in MiXCR, keeping a single row per CDR3 protein. Among more than 200,000 distinct CDR3 sequences listed, over 12% were seen once. Germline loops: CDR1 KGHSH, CDR2 LQKENI. Trimming took 2 bases from V and 5 from J; bases not matched to a gene: 4. This CDR3 is 16 amino acids long. What was sequenced was memory (CD45RO+) T cells sorted from blood. The chain recombines TRBV18 with TRBJ1-4, with TRBD1 matching over 11 bases. The receptor was derived from a woman aged 18-35 years in good health. The CDR3 DNA reads as TGTGCCAGCTCACCATCGGGGACAGGGGGAAATGAAAAACTGTTTTTT. Its protein product is CASSPSGTGGNEKLFF.